The 25 T cell receptor beta chains below were found in one sample sequenced in a study of T cell responses to AZD1222 COVID-19 vaccine. Measured with immunoSEQ multiplex PCR; TCRdb has only the in-frame clones, and not every one. The sample has 150,000 to 200,000 clones, around 92% seen once. The sample was peripheral blood, taken 28 days after the second AZD1222 dose. These receptors all come from an adult who received the AZD1222 COVID-19 vaccine.

V gene TRBV3-1 (or the pseudogene TRBV3-2) combines with J gene TRBJ1-2; no clear D gene. Between the trimmed V and J ends, which lost 4 bases and 3 bases, there was a span of 6 bases. The CDR3 spans 12 residues. Germline loops: CDR1 LGHDT, CDR2 YNNKEL (reference sequence). The CDR3 DNA follows: TGTGCCAGCAGCCCGGGCGACTATGGCTACACCTTC. Translating it yields CASSPGDYGYTF.

The chain is built from TRBV5-5 and TRBJ2-7; 7 bases match TRBD1. Germline CDR1 is SGHKS and CDR2 is YYEKEE (reference sequence). With 0 bases clipped from V and 0 bases from J, the junction kept 3 bases outside the gene matches. This CDR3 region has 15 residues. The CDR3 is CASSLGGTVSYEQYF. In nucleotides, the CDR3 is TGTGCCAGCAGCTTGGGGGGGACAGTCTCCTACGAGCAGTACTTC.

V gene TRBV27 combines with J gene TRBJ1-6; no reliable D call. Trimming left V 4 bases short and J 7 bases short, with 8 bases between. The V gene's germline CDR1 is MNHEY and CDR2 SMNVEV (reference sequence). This CDR3 has 13 residues. Here the CDR3 reads CASSSYSNSPLHF. Written as DNA, the CDR3 is TGTGCCAGCAGTTCTTATTCGAATTCACCCCTCCACTTT.

The chain is built from TRBV19 and TRBJ1-5; D is possibly TRBD1 (5 bases). Trimming removed 2 bases at V and 6 bases at J, with 11 bases between. Germline lookup yields CDR1 LNHDA and CDR2 SQIVND (reference sequence). The CDR3 is 14 residues long. The CDR3 reads CASSISGRGQPQHF. The CDR3 bases are TGTGCCAGTAGTATATCGGGGAGGGGTCAGCCCCAGCATTTT.

This clone was seen a single time. This chain uses TRBV7-6 with TRBJ2-1, with TRBD1 matching over 8 bases. The CDR3 totals 17 residues. The ends lost 5 bases at V and 0 bases at J; junction bases unmatched: 9. CDR1 is SGHVS and CDR2 is FNYEAQ in the germline V gene. CDR3 sequence (DNA): TGTGCCAGCAGCCCCAGCCGACAGGGGAGCTCCTACAATGAGCAGTTCTTC. Protein product: CASSPSRQGSSYNEQFF. Supplemented by reference TRBV7-6 and TRBJ2-1, the full variable domain reads GAGVSQSPRYKVTKRGQDVALRCDPISGHVSLYWYRQALGQGPEFLTYFNYEAQQDKSGLPNDRFSAERPEGSISTLTIQRTEQRDSAMYRCASSPSRQGSSYNEQFFGPGTRLTVL.

The rearrangement links TRBV3-1 (or the pseudogene TRBV3-2) to TRBJ2-3; possibly TRBD2 for D (6 bases). Per germline, CDR1 LGHDT and CDR2 YNNKEL (reference sequence). This CDR3 has 15 amino acids. V was cut by 5 bases and J by 0 bases, with 12 bases left in between. The CDR3: CASSSGLSSTDTQYF. For the CDR3, the DNA is TGTGCCAGCAGCTCGGGACTGAGTAGCACAGATACGCAGTATTTT.

CDR3 protein: CASSPNSGTRNTEAFF. CDR3 nucleotide sequence: TGTGCCAGTAGTCCGAACTCCGGGACTCGGAACACTGAAGCTTTCTTT. The J gene is TRBJ1-1, the V gene TRBV19; possible D gene TRBD1, 5 bases. Germline CDR1 LNHDA, CDR2 SQIVND (reference sequence). V was trimmed by 5 bases and J by 1 base, leaving 17 bases between them. CDR3 size: 16 residues.

The CDR3 DNA sequence: TGCGCCAGCAGCCACCCCGGGACAGGGAACACCGGGGAGCTGTTTTTT. This gives the protein CASSHPGTGNTGELFF. The chain employs TRBV4-1 and TRBJ2-2; TRBD1 matches at 8 bases. Germline-derived CDR1 and CDR2 are MGHRA and YSYEKL. The CDR3 runs 16 residues. The V segment lost 3 bases and the J segment 1 base; nucleotides outside the gene matches: 4.

This rearrangement joins TRBV7-2 to TRBJ1-1, with D unclear. The CDR3 runs 14 residues. CDR1 is SGHTA and CDR2 is FQGNSA in the germline V gene. V dropped 1 base and J dropped 0 bases, with 6 bases sitting between them. In nucleotides, the CDR3 is TGTGCCAGCAGCTTAGGCGAAATGAACACTGAAGCTTTCTTT. It translates to CASSLGEMNTEAFF.

This chain connects TRBV7-9 to TRBJ1-3, with unresolved D. Per germline, CDR1 SEHNR and CDR2 FQNEAQ (reference sequence). V was trimmed by 4 bases and J by 4 bases, leaving 8 bases between them. This CDR3 is 13 amino acids long. As DNA, the CDR3 is TGTGCCAGCAGCTCCACTTCCGGAAACACCATATATTTT. Protein sequence: CASSSTSGNTIYF.

The V gene is TRBV5-1, the J gene TRBJ1-2; TRBD1 matches 8 bases. The germline V gene has CDR1 SGHRS and CDR2 YFSETQ. V trimming: 3 bases; J trimming: 5 bases; junction bases outside the gene matches: 6. This CDR3 has 14 residues. CDR3: CASSSNRGSYGYTF. CDR3 DNA sequence: TGCGCCAGCAGCTCAAACAGGGGGTCTTATGGCTACACCTTC. Supplemented by reference TRBV5-1 and TRBJ1-2, the full variable domain reads KAGVTQTPRYLIKTRGQQVTLSCSPISGHRSVSWYQQTPGQGLQFLFEYFSETQRNKGNFPGRFSGRQFSNSRSEMNVSTLELGDSALYLCASSSNRGSYGYTFGSGTRLTVV.

The genes are TRBV2 and TRBJ2-7, with D possibly matching TRBD2 (5 bases). This CDR3 region has 13 residues. The germline V gene encodes CDR1 SNHLY and CDR2 FYNNEI. Deletions cut 7 bases from V and 6 bases from J, with 16 bases between. The CDR3 spells CASIGRGSAEQYF. For the CDR3, the DNA is TGTGCCAGCATCGGCCGAGGGAGCGCCGAGCAGTACTTC. The full variable domain, with the rest looked up from reference TRBV2 and TRBJ2-7, is EPEVTQTPSHQVTQMGQEVILRCVPISNHLYFYWYRQILGQKVEFLVSFYNNEISEKSEIFDDQFSVERPDGSNFTLKIRSTKLEDSAMYFCASIGRGSAEQYFGPGTRLTVT.

The chain has TRBV27 and TRBJ1-4, with 7 bases lining up with TRBD1. The trim removed 5 bases at V and 8 bases at J, leaving 11 bases unmatched. Looked up from germline, CDR1 is MNHEY and CDR2 is SMNVEV (reference sequence). This CDR3 has 15 amino acids. The CDR3 bases are TGTGCCAGCAGTCCCCTGACAGGGTGGCGAGAAAAACTGTTTTTT. Translation: CASSPLTGWREKLFF. The full variable domain, completed using reference TRBV27 and TRBJ1-4, is EAQVTQNPRYLITVTGKKLTVTCSQNMNHEYMSWYRQDPGLGLRQIYYSMNVEVTDKGDVPEGYKVSRKEKRNFPLILESPSPNQTSLYFCASSPLTGWREKLFFGSGTQLSVL.

The rearrangement links TRBV7-2 to TRBJ2-1, with unresolved D. The V end was cut by 2 bases, the J end by 7 bases, with 6 bases between. This CDR3 is built from 12 residues. Germline CDR1 and CDR2: SGHTA and FQGNSA. The CDR3 bases are TGTGCCAGCAGCTTAATGCCGAATGAGCAGTTCTTC. Its translation: CASSLMPNEQFF.

The rearrangement uses TRBV28 and TRBJ1-5; D unclear. V shed 5 bases and J shed 0 bases, with 17 bases lying between them. CDR1 MDHEN and CDR2 SYDVKM come from the germline V gene. The CDR3 consists of 17 residues. The CDR3 nucleotides read TGTGCCAGCAGTATTGGGATAACAGTCTATAGCAATCAGCCCCAGCATTTT. Translating gives CASSIGITVYSNQPQHF.

The CDR3 nucleotides read TGTGCCAGCAGCTTAGCTTCAGCGGCCCCCTATCAGCCCCAGCATTTT. Amino acid sequence: CASSLASAAPYQPQHF. This sequence joins TRBV7-9 and TRBJ1-5; no clear D gene. Germline V lookup: CDR1 SEHNR, CDR2 FQNEAQ (reference sequence). This CDR3 spans 16 amino acids. Trimming left V 0 bases short and J 5 bases short, with 14 bases between.

The chain recombines TRBV9 with TRBJ2-1; TRBD2 aligns across 8 bases. Per germline, CDR1 SGDLS and CDR2 YYNGEE. J gave up 6 bases and V 0 bases, and 8 bases lay outside the gene matches. This CDR3 is built from 16 residues. In DNA form, the CDR3 reads TGTGCCAGCAGCGTAGGGGGCGGGAGGTCTGGCAATGAGCAGTTCTTC. It is translated as CASSVGGGRSGNEQFF. Based on the CDR3 plus reference TRBV9 and TRBJ2-1, the full variable domain is DSGVTQTPKHLITATGQRVTLRCSPRSGDLSVYWYQQSLDQGLQFLIQYYNGEERAKGNILERFSAQQFPDLHSELNLSSLELGDSALYFCASSVGGGRSGNEQFFGPGTRLTVL.

The chain's CDR3 is CAISMGQGSQPQHF. CDR3 nucleotides: TGTGCCATCAGTATGGGGCAGGGAAGTCAGCCCCAGCATTTT. The chain couples TRBV10-3 to TRBJ1-5, with D possibly being TRBD1 (5 bases). Trimming left V 5 bases short and J 6 bases short, with 14 bases between. CDR3 length: 14 amino acids. Germline V gene sequence: CDR1 ENHRY, CDR2 SYGVKD.

This rearrangement joins TRBV29-1 to TRBJ2-1, with D possibly being TRBD2 (6 bases). V lost 3 bases, J lost 3 bases, and 18 bases lay in between. The CDR3 sequence is 16 residues long. The germline CDR1 and CDR2 sequences are SQVTM and ANQGSEA. CDR3 in amino acids: CSVDGALAGRYNEQFF. CDR3 bases: TGCAGCGTTGACGGGGCCCTTGCGGGACGCTACAATGAGCAGTTCTTC.

This clone has a single count. The chain joins TRBV5-4 to TRBJ1-6, with D uncertain. Germline V gives CDR1 SGHNT, CDR2 YYREEE (reference sequence). This CDR3 is built from 15 residues. The ends were cut back, 4 bases at V and 7 bases at J, with 15 bases in the middle. CDR3 protein: CASSPSTLTNSPLHF. The CDR3 DNA is TGTGCCAGCAGCCCGTCGACCCTGACCAATTCACCCCTCCACTTT.

This clone has just a few counts. The chain employs TRBV3-1 (or the pseudogene TRBV3-2) and TRBJ2-2, with TRBD1 matching over 8 bases. V lost 5 bases to trimming and J lost 6 bases; unmatched junction nucleotides: 8. Germline CDR1 LGHDT, CDR2 YNNKEL (reference sequence). This CDR3 spans 15 amino acids. CDR3 nucleotides: TGTGCCAGCAGCTACGGACAGGGTGAGGCCGGGGAGCTGTTTTTT. Protein sequence: CASSYGQGEAGELFF.

The genes are TRBV4-3 and TRBJ1-1, with TRBD1 as a possible D gene (6 bases). V dropped 1 base and J dropped 6 bases, with 12 bases sitting between them. The CDR3 has 14 amino acids. The germline V gene has CDR1 LGHNA and CDR2 YSLEER. CDR3 DNA sequence: TGCGCCAGCAGCCAAGGGTTCAGGGGTTCTGAAGCTTTCTTT. Amino acid sequence: CASSQGFRGSEAFF.

The table lists this clone with a few counts. The V call is TRBV19, the J call TRBJ1-1; D remains ambiguous. Trimming pared 5 bases from V and 7 bases from J, leaving 11 bases between. Germline V gene data show CDR1 as LNHDA and CDR2 as SQIVND (reference sequence). The CDR3 spans 12 residues. CDR3 nucleotides: TGTGCCAGTAGTTCCCCGATACATGAAGCTTTCTTT. Encoded protein: CASSSPIHEAFF. The variable domain in full, completed from reference TRBV19 and TRBJ1-1, reads DGGITQSPKYLFRKEGQNVTLSCEQNLNHDAMYWYRQDPGQGLRLIYYSQIVNDFQKGDIAEGYSVSREKKESFPLTVTSAQKNPTAFYLCASSSPIHEAFFGQGTRLTVV.

The chain employs TRBV27 and TRBJ2-7; D may be TRBD1 (6 bases). Trimming took off 7 bases at V and 3 bases at J, with 19 bases between the two ends. The CDR3 spans 15 residues. Germline V CDR1 and CDR2: MNHEY, SMNVEV (reference sequence). This chain's CDR3 is CASNVGQTTIYEQYF. The CDR3 DNA is TGTGCCAGCAACGTCGGACAGACCACCATCTACGAGCAGTACTTC.

The chain recombines TRBV7-8 with TRBJ1-2, with D possibly matching TRBD1 (6 bases). In germline, CDR1 is SGHVS, CDR2 FQNEAQ. The V gene lost 5 bases and the J gene lost 4 bases, with 11 bases spanning the gap. The CDR3 contains 13 residues. The CDR3 loop reads CASSPRTAYGYTF. In DNA form, the CDR3 reads TGTGCCAGCAGCCCCCGGACAGCCTATGGCTACACCTTC.